This T cell receptor beta chain stems from a study of blood T cell repertoires in COVID-19. Looking at the study overall: COVID-19 samples from acute and convalescent phases originated in the United States, Italy and Spain. The cDNA or gDNA used as material had been derived from T cells, B-cell-depleted T cells, or PBMCs.

Per the original data handling: Amplification with reference gene primers provided the estimates of nucleated cell counts. TCRdb's table, derived via immunoSEQ multiplex PCR, lists solely in-frame clones and lacks some. V and J calls and clone size are copied from that table; D and trimming were computed from the DNA. Of under 300,000 clones listed, about 90% are singletons. Trimming removed 4 bases at V and 6 bases at J, with 10 bases between. Germline CDR1 SGHRS, CDR2 YFSETQ. The CDR3 has 12 residues. Cohort assignment relied on participant-reported clinical history. Specimen: PBMCs or T cells enriched from blood (not recorded which). The receptor comes from a woman in her 30s with acute COVID-19. The J gene is TRBJ1-2, the V gene TRBV5-1, with a possible D match to TRBD1 (5 bases). CDR3 sequence reads: CASSRQFDGYTF. DNA of the CDR3: TGCGCCAGCAGCCGACAGTTTGATGGCTACACCTTC.